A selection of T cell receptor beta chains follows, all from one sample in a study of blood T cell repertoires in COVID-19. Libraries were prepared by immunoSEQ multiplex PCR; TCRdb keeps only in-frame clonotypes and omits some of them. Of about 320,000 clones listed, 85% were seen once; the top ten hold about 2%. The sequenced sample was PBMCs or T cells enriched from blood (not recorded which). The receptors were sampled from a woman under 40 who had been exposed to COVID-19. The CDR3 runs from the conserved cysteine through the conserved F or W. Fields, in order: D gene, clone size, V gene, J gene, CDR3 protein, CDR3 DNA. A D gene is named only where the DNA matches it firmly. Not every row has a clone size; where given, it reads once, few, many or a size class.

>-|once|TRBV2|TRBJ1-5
CASSEGANQPQHF
TGTGCCAGCAGTGAGGGAGCGAATCAGCCCCAGCATTTT
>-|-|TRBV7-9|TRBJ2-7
CASSPRSGENPYEQYF
TGTGCCAGCAGCCCCCGTTCGGGAGAGAACCCCTACGAGCAGTACTTC
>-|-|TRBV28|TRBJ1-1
CASSSLDTEAFF
TGTGCCAGCAGTTCCTTAGACACTGAAGCTTTCTTT
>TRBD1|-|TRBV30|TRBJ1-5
CAWTPGQGRNQPQHF
TGTGCCTGGACCCCGGGACAGGGGAGAAATCAGCCCCAGCATTTT
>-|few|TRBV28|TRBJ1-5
CASSLYRESNQPQHF
TGTGCCAGCAGTTTATACAGGGAGAGCAATCAGCCCCAGCATTTT
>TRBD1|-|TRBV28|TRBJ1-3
CATTQGTGNTIYF
TGTGCCACCACACAGGGGACTGGAAACACCATATATTTT
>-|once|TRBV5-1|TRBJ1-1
CASSPTTTRVNTEAFF
TGCGCCAGCAGTCCGACGACAACGAGAGTGAACACTGAAGCTTTCTTT
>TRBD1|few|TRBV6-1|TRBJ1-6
CASSESMTGAVYNSPLHF
TGTGCCAGCAGTGAATCGATGACAGGGGCTGTCTATAATTCACCCCTCCACTTT
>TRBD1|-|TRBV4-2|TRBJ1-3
CASSQDQGAKGNTIYF
TGTGCCAGCAGCCAAGATCAGGGGGCTAAGGGAAACACCATATATTTT
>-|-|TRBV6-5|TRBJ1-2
CASSWTDTNYGYTF
TGTGCCAGCAGTTGGACAGATACTAACTATGGCTACACCTTC
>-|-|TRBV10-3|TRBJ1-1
CAIRSTGNTEAFF
TGTGCCATCAGATCGACGGGTAACACTGAAGCTTTCTTT
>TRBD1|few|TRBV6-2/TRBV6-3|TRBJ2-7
CASSYGRGFNEQYF
TGTGCCAGCAGTTACGGCAGGGGGTTTAACGAGCAGTACTTC
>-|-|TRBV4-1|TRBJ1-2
CASSQARGNYGYTF
TGCGCCAGCAGCCAAGCGCGCGGAAACTATGGCTACACCTTC
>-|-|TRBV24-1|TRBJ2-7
CATSDPNRSEQYF
TGTGCCACCAGTGATCCCAACAGGTCCGAGCAGTACTTC
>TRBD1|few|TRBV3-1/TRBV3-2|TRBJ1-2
CASSSRTGGAISYGYTF
TGTGCCAGCAGCTCTCGAACAGGGGGAGCAATTAGCTATGGCTACACCTTC
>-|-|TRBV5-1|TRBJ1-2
CASSLSGDTWLNYGYTF
TGCGCCAGCAGCTTATCGGGAGATACTTGGCTTAACTATGGCTACACCTTC
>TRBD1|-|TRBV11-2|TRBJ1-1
CASKDRGGTEAFF
TGTGCCAGCAAAGACAGGGGAGGCACTGAAGCTTTCTTT
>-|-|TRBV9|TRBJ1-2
CASSAIQREGFYGYTF
TGTGCCAGCAGCGCGATCCAAAGGGAGGGATTCTATGGCTACACCTTC
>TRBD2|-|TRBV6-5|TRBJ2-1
CASRDGAGGNNEQFF
TGTGCCAGCAGAGACGGTGCGGGGGGCAACAATGAGCAGTTCTTC
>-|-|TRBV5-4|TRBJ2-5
CASSWEREETQYF
TGTGCCAGCAGCTGGGAGAGGGAGGAGACCCAGTACTTC
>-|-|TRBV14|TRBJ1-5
CASSRVGINQPQHF
TGTGCCAGCAGCCGCGTGGGCATCAACCAGCCCCAGCATTTT
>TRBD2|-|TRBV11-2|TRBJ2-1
CASSPRLAGGPSNEQFF
TGTGCCAGCAGCCCGAGATTAGCGGGAGGGCCAAGCAATGAGCAGTTCTTC
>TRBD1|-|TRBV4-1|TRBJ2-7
CASSQGGQGSGEQYF
TGCGCCAGCAGCCAAGGGGGACAGGGATCGGGCGAGCAGTACTTC
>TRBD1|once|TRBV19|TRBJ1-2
CASSFPSPGGTGGYTF
TGTGCCAGTAGCTTTCCTTCGCCAGGGGGCACGGGGGGCTACACCTTC
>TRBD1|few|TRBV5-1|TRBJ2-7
CASSAPGTGGNEQYF
TGCGCCAGCAGCGCCCCCGGGACAGGGGGGAACGAGCAGTACTTC
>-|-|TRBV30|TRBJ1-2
CAWSAPIQGNYGYTF
TGTGCCTGGAGTGCCCCCATTCAGGGAAACTATGGCTACACCTTC
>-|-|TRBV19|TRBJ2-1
CATEARAFGEQFF
TGTGCCACGGAAGCCCGAGCGTTCGGGGAGCAGTTCTTC
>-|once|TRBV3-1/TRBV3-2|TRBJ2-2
CASSHLKGELFF
TGTGCCAGCAGTCACCTAAAGGGGGAGCTGTTTTTT
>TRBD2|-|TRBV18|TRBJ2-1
CASSPLGGLAVNEQFF
TGTGCCAGCTCACCACTCGGCGGACTAGCGGTTAATGAGCAGTTCTTC
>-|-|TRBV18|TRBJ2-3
CASSPLEPLVQDTQYF
TGTGCCAGCTCACCCCTAGAGCCTCTCGTCCAAGATACGCAGTATTTT
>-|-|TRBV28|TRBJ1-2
CASGRQDRFYGYTF
TGTGCCAGCGGAAGACAAGACAGGTTCTATGGCTACACCTTC
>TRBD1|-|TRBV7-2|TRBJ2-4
CASSRTKGASIQYF
TGTGCCAGCAGCCGTACGAAGGGGGCGTCGATTCAGTACTTC
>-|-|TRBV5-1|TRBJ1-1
CASRGVDTEAFF
TGCGCCAGCAGAGGGGTGGACACTGAAGCTTTCTTT
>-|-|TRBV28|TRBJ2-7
CASSSFPGVDEQYF
TGTGCCAGCAGTTCCTTCCCGGGGGTCGACGAGCAGTACTTC
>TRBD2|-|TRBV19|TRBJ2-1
CPREGNEQFF
TGTCCCCGGGAGGGCAATGAGCAGTTCTTC
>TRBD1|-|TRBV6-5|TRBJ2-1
CASSYEGARSNEQFF
TGTGCCAGCAGTTACGAGGGGGCGCGGAGCAATGAGCAGTTCTTC
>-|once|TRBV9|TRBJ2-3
CASSVVGGYTDTQYF
TGTGCCAGCAGCGTAGTGGGGGGATACACAGATACGCAGTATTTT
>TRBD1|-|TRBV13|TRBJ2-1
CASSLKFSTGGNNEQFF
TGTGCCAGCAGCTTAAAGTTCTCGACAGGGGGTAACAATGAGCAGTTCTTC
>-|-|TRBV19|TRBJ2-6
CASRRGISGANVLTF
TGTGCCAGTAGAAGGGGGATCTCTGGGGCCAACGTCCTGACTTTC
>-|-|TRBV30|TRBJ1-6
CAWSVGQPNSPLHF
TGTGCCTGGAGTGTAGGACAGCCTAATTCACCCCTCCACTTT
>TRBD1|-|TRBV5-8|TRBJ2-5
CASSPGQGAETQYF
TGTGCCAGCAGCCCAGGACAGGGGGCAGAGACCCAGTACTTC
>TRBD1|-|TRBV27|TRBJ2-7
CASYRGNEQYF
TGTGCCAGCTACAGGGGGAATGAGCAGTACTTC
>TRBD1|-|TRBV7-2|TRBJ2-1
CASSVTGAPYNEQFF
TGTGCCAGCAGCGTAACAGGGGCCCCCTACAATGAGCAGTTCTTC
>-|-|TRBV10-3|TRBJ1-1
CATTGRGGPPMNTEAFF
TGTGCCACCACGGGGAGGGGAGGACCCCCAATGAACACTGAAGCTTTCTTT
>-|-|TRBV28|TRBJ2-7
CASSPRVYEQYF
TGTGCCAGCAGTCCCCGGGTCTACGAGCAGTACTTC
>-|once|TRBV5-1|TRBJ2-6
CASSLSGFGSGANVLTF
TGCGCCAGCAGCTTATCAGGGTTCGGTTCTGGGGCCAACGTCCTGACTTTC
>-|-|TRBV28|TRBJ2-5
CASSPGEGGGETQYF
TGTGCCAGCAGCCCCGGGGAGGGGGGAGGTGAGACCCAGTACTTC
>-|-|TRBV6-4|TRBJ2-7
CASSGGEVYHEQYF
TGTGCCAGCAGTGGGGGGGAGGTCTATCACGAGCAGTACTTC
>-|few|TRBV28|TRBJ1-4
CASRPGGEKLFF
TGTGCCAGCAGACCGGGGGGTGAAAAACTGTTTTTT
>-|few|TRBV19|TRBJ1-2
CASSGLYRDPYGYTF
TGTGCCAGTAGTGGACTTTACAGGGACCCTTATGGCTACACCTTC
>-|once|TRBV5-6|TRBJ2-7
CASSLSTGAADEQYF
TGTGCCAGCAGCCTTTCGACAGGCGCGGCCGACGAGCAGTACTTC
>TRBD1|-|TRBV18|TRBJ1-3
CASSRTTGAGNTIYF
TGTGCCAGCTCACGCACGACAGGGGCTGGAAACACCATATATTTT
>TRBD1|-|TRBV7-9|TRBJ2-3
CASSSRTGGSTDTQYF
TGTGCCAGCAGCTCAAGGACAGGGGGAAGCACAGATACGCAGTATTTT
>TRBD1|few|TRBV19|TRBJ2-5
CASSTGQGGSAETQYF
TGTGCCAGTAGTACGGGACAGGGAGGTTCGGCAGAGACCCAGTACTTC
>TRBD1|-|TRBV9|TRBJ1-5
CASSTGTDYQPQHF
TGTGCCAGCAGCACCGGGACAGATTATCAGCCCCAGCATTTT
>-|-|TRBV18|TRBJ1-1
CASSLKSDSLNTEAFF
TGTGCCAGCTCCCTCAAAAGCGACAGCCTTAACACTGAAGCTTTCTTT
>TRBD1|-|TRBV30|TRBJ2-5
CAWSSTGGYETQYF
TGTGCCTGGAGTTCGACAGGGGGCTATGAGACCCAGTACTTC
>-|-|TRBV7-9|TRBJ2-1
CASSPKSELIYNEQFF
TGTGCCAGCAGCCCCAAAAGTGAGCTGATCTACAATGAGCAGTTCTTC